This T cell receptor (beta chain) was sequenced during a study of T cells in tuberculosis listed by TCRdb under 2018. For context, the study as a whole: In the study, CD1B tetramers and high-throughput TCR immunosequencing were combined to characterize T cells specific for the mycobacterial lipid antigen glucose monomycolate (GMM). Broad study findings and their caveats: T cells binding the CD1B-GMM tetramer with low affinity may have been missed by the stringent sort gate.

PBMC were thawed, rested overnight, stained with a GMM-loaded CD1B tetramer, a Live/Dead dye and anti-CD3, and then sorted on a FACS Aria II. CD1B tetramers were loaded with C32 glucose monomycolate purified from Rhodococcus equi. Before cryopreservation, the PBMC used for tetramer sorting had been depleted of CD14-expressing monocytes for a separate study. From each donor, roughly 96,000 tetramer-negative cells were also sorted and analyzed side by side with the tetramer-positive cells. GMM-loaded CD1B tetramers were used to sort antigen-specific T cells from four healthy South African adults. Because TCR-alpha and TCR-beta chains were sequenced unpaired, no chain pairing information was available. The immunoSEQ multiplex PCR assay was used to generate TCR libraries, with TCR-beta and/or TCR-alpha/delta assays applied to each sample. The Illumina high-throughput platform was used to sequence the amplified TCR libraries. The original pipeline was this. Clustering and dimensionality reduction relied on pairwise TCRdist distances among GMM-specific receptors from T cells that were either sorted ex vivo or expanded in vitro. Sequence motifs defined by gene usage and CDR3 content were tested for enrichment in tetramer-positive versus tetramer-negative populations. Imported from immuneACCESS, the table was reduced by TCRdb to in-frame sequences with V and J called. These copies leave out some clones; in studies compared against another copy, an unresolved V gene accounts for under half, and the cause of the remainder is not known. The V and J calls and clone size were taken over from that table, and D and trimming were inferred from the DNA. The sample yields 80,000 to 100,000 clones; approximately 90% were counted once. The biggest ten clones account for about 1.9% of the sample.

The CDR3 starts with the cysteine, ends with the phenylalanine, and has 15 residues. Only the CDR3 DNA is retained, 45 bases long and in frame from the first base. The germline V gene yields ENHRY for CDR1 and SYGVKD for CDR2. Between the V and J ends, shortened by 0 bases and 6 bases respectively, the junction contains 9 bases. The sample holds one count of this clone. Per-base quality was not reported, and no clone a single base away is much larger than it. Sequencing was performed on CD1b-GMM tetramer-negative cells sorted from PBMCs. The sample's cell subset or site label, in plain terms: T cells not binding CD1B-GMM tetramer, sorted from same donor. Recombination joined TRBV10-3 with TRBJ1-6; TRBD1 could be the D gene, as 6 bases match. This TCR was sampled from an adult woman with latent tuberculosis. The CDR3 protein: CAISESPRGNSPLHF. The nucleotides read TGTGCCATCAGTGAGTCGCCCAGGGGTAATTCACCCCTCCACTTT.